This TCR beta chain was captured in a study of cytomegalovirus exposure and HLA in healthy donors. Overall study findings and caveats: TCR beta V- and J-gene trimming was later associated with a missense DCLRE1C variant. The majority of CMV-associated TCR beta chains were reported as apparently HLA-restricted in a later analysis. CMV antigen specificity of a few CMV-associated chains was confirmed in vitro.

Looked up from germline, CDR1 is LGHNA and CDR2 is YNFKEQ. V was pared by 4 bases and J by 5 bases, with 7 bases of the junction left unmatched. The CDR3 runs 16 residues. Primers included in the PCR were 60 Vbeta and 13 Jbeta primers. Sequencing used immunoSEQ multiplex PCR; TCRdb keeps in-frame clones, though not all of them. The sample shows 150,000 to 200,000 clones, around nine tenths of them seen only once. Notes on this clone: The antigen is unknown.

V gene TRBV4-2 combines with J gene TRBJ1-5; 11 nucleotides line up with TRBD1. This clonotype originated in a woman aged 25 to 39 in good health and CMV-seronegative. The sequenced sample was PBMCs. CDR3 region: CASSPRDRGVDQPQHF. The CDR3 DNA reads as TGTGCCAGCAGCCCTCGGGACAGGGGGGTTGATCAGCCCCAGCATTTT.